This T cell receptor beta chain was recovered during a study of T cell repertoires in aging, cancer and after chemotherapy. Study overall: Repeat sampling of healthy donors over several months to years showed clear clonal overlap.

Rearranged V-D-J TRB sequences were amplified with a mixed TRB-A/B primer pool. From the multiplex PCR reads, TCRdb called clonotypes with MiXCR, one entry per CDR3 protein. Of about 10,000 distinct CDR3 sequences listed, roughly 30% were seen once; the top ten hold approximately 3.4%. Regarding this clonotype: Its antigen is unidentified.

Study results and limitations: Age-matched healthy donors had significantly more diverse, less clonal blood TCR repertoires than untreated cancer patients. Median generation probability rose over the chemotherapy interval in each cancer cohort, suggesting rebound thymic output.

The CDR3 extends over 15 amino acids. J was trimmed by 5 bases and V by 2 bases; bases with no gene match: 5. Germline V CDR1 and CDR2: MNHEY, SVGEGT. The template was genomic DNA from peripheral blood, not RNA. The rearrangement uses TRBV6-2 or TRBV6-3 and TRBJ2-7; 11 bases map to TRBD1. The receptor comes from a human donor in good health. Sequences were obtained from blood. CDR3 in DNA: TGTGCCAGCAGTTACCTTGGACAGGGGGCGGACGAGCAGTACTTC. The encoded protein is CASSYLGQGADEQYF.